The next 30 T cell receptor beta chains were all read from a single sample in a study of PD-1 blockade in classical Hodgkin lymphoma. Sequencing was performed with immunoSEQ multiplex PCR; in TCRdb, only in-frame clones are kept and a portion is missing. Seen here are around 16,000 clones, 65% to 85% observed once, and the top ten hold approximately 40%. Each patient's relapse followed autologous stem cell transplantation, and brentuximab vedotin exposure varied. The starting material was peripheral blood mononuclear cells (PBMCs), obtained before the second cycle of nivolumab. Receptors were obtained from a human donor with classical Hodgkin lymphoma.

The rearrangement joins TRBV6-1 to TRBJ2-2, with D possibly TRBD2 on 5 matching bases. CDR3 length: 15 residues. CDR1 and CDR2 from the germline V gene are MNHNS and SASEGT. Trimming left V 2 bases short and J 6 bases short, with 13 bases between. This chain's CDR3 is CASSEMMEAAGELFF. The CDR3 DNA follows: TGTGCCAGCAGTGAAATGATGGAAGCGGCCGGGGAGCTGTTTTTT.

The CDR3 bases are TGTGCCAGCAGTTACGGCAGGGCCTATGGCTACACCTTC. This encodes CASSYGRAYGYTF. The gene calls are TRBV6-6 and TRBJ1-2; a weak D match, TRBD1 (5 bases). V was clipped by 2 bases and J by 4 bases, with 8 bases between them. The germline V gene encodes CDR1 MNHNY and CDR2 SVGAGI (reference sequence). The CDR3 sequence is 13 residues long.

The V call is TRBV13, the J call TRBJ2-7, with 13 nucleotides matching TRBD2. Germline V lookup: CDR1 PRHDT, CDR2 FYEKMQ (reference sequence). The CDR3 loop spans 16 amino acids. V lost 3 bases, J lost 3 bases, and 5 bases stayed unmatched. CDR3 in amino acids: CASSLIGTSGVYEQYF. Here the CDR3 DNA reads TGTGCCAGCAGCTTGATTGGGACTAGCGGGGTCTACGAGCAGTACTTC.

The gene calls are TRBV2 and TRBJ2-3; the D gene is possibly TRBD2 (5 bases). The V and J ends lost 3 bases and 3 bases respectively, with 10 bases between them. The CDR3 has 14 amino acids. Germline CDR1 SNHLY, CDR2 FYNNEI. CDR3: CASSDRGLTDTQYF. CDR3 bases: TGTGCCAGCAGTGACCGGGGTCTGACAGATACGCAGTATTTT.

V usage is TRBV9 and J usage is TRBJ2-2, with a possible D match to TRBD2 (5 bases). Germline V gives CDR1 SGDLS, CDR2 YYNGEE. CDR3 length: 15 residues. V was shortened by 1 base and J by 4 bases, with 11 bases between the two germline ends. In DNA, the CDR3 is TGTGCCAGCAGCGTATTCGGGGTTGGCACCGGGGAGCTGTTTTTT. Encoded protein: CASSVFGVGTGELFF.

This clone has only one observation. The chain combines TRBV19 with TRBJ1-2; 10 bases are a match to TRBD1. The CDR3 is 16 residues long. V was pared by 4 bases and J by 7 bases, with 12 bases of the junction left unmatched. Germline CDR1 LNHDA, CDR2 SQIVND (reference sequence). CDR3 DNA: TGTGCCAGTAGTACCTTCTCGACAGGGGGCATGAGTGGCTACACCTTC. Translated, it gives CASSTFSTGGMSGYTF.

This clone rates as medium-sized. This chain uses TRBV5-6 with TRBJ2-7, with 9 positions matching TRBD2. V lost 4 bases to trimming and J lost 5 bases; unmatched junction nucleotides: 7. The CDR3 contains 14 residues. Germline values: CDR1 SGHDT, CDR2 YYEEEE. The CDR3 sequence: CASSRRGGRHEQYF. Written as DNA, the CDR3 is TGTGCCAGCAGCAGGCGGGGGGGCCGCCACGAGCAGTACTTC.

The J gene is TRBJ1-1, the V gene TRBV30, with D hard to call. Germline CDR1 is GTSNPN and CDR2 is SVGIG (reference sequence). Between the trimmed V and J ends, which lost 2 bases and 11 bases, there was a span of 15 bases. The CDR3 loop spans 12 amino acids. The CDR3 DNA reads TGTGCCTGGAGTCGAATGGAGCAGGTGGCTTTCTTT. This codes for CAWSRMEQVAFF. The whole variable domain, filled in from reference TRBV30 and TRBJ1-1, reads SQTIHQWPATLVQPVGSPLSLECTVEGTSNPNLYWYRQAAGRGLQLLFYSVGIGQISSEVPQNLSASRPQDRQFILSSKKLLLSDSGFYLCAWSRMEQVAFFGQGTRLTVV.

The chain combines TRBV7-8 with TRBJ2-2; D uncertain. Trimming stripped 5 bases from V and 10 bases from J, with 8 bases between. Germline V lookup: CDR1 SGHVS, CDR2 FQNEAQ. This CDR3 comprises 11 residues. CDR3 sequence: CASSPKLELFF. In DNA form, the CDR3 reads TGTGCCAGCAGCCCCAAACTGGAGCTGTTTTTT.

The V and J genes are TRBV10-3 and TRBJ2-1; 11 bases line up with TRBD2. The CDR3 contains 18 residues. Losses at the gene ends were 6 bases for V and 2 bases for J; bases not matched to a gene: 12. Germline lookup yields CDR1 ENHRY and CDR2 SYGVKD. The CDR3 reads CAIRGPSGGTTTYNEQFF. Written as DNA, the CDR3 is TGTGCCATCAGGGGGCCTAGCGGGGGGACCACTACCTACAATGAGCAGTTCTTC.

The gene calls are TRBV19 and TRBJ1-2, with a tentative D call TRBD1 (6 bases). Germline CDR1 is LNHDA and CDR2 is SQIVND (reference sequence). The CDR3 is 13 residues long. The V and J ends lost 8 bases and 5 bases respectively, with 15 bases between them. CDR3 region: CASHGQPHYGYTF. CDR3 nucleotides: TGTGCCAGTCATGGACAGCCCCATTATGGCTACACCTTC.

The table lists this clone with a count of one. The chain couples TRBV27 to TRBJ1-3; a weak D match, TRBD1 (5 bases). V lost 3 bases and J lost 1, with 10 bases in between. There are 15 residues in the CDR3. The germline gives CDR1 MNHEY, CDR2 SMNVEV (reference sequence). CDR3 sequence reads: CASSFVQESGNTIYF. CDR3 sequence (DNA): TGTGCCAGCAGTTTTGTACAGGAGTCTGGAAACACCATATATTTT.

This clone was seen once. This rearrangement joins TRBV6-5 to TRBJ2-6; unclear D gene. This CDR3 region has 13 residues. Deletions cut 6 bases from V and 0 bases from J, with 3 bases between. Looked up from germline, CDR1 is MNHEY and CDR2 is SVGAGI. The CDR3 spells CASRPSGANVLTF. For the CDR3, the DNA is TGTGCCAGCAGGCCCTCTGGGGCCAACGTCCTGACTTTC.

This clone was counted once. V is TRBV28 and J is TRBJ2-3; 10 bases are a match to TRBD2. The V gene end was trimmed by 7 bases and the J gene end by 1 base; junction bases not matched to a gene: 11. The CDR3 is 17 residues long. Germline values: CDR1 MDHEN, CDR2 SYDVKM. The CDR3 DNA sequence: TGTGCCAGCACCTCCACCGGGCTAGCGGGAGGCACAGATACGCAGTATTTT. It codes for CASTSTGLAGGTDTQYF.

The chain uses TRBV18 and TRBJ1-1; D is undetermined. V was cut by 1 base and J by 4 bases, with 10 bases left in between. The V gene's germline CDR1 is KGHSH and CDR2 LQKENI. The CDR3 is made up of 14 amino acids. The CDR3 bases are TGTGCCAGCTCACCACAGGTGCCGGGCACTGAAGCTTTCTTT. Amino acids: CASSPQVPGTEAFF.

V is TRBV27 and J is TRBJ2-2; D is undetermined. The CDR3 is made up of 16 amino acids. Germline-derived CDR1 and CDR2 are MNHEY and SMNVEV (reference sequence). V dropped 4 bases and J dropped 4 bases, with 16 bases sitting between them. CDR3 amino acids: CASSSAVGSLTGELFF. For the CDR3, the DNA is TGTGCCAGCAGTTCCGCGGTAGGGTCCCTCACCGGGGAGCTGTTTTTT.

The chain couples TRBV5-8 to TRBJ1-4; the D gene is possibly TRBD1 (5 bases). Trimming shortened V by 0 bases and J by 4 bases, and 13 bases separated the two germline ends. This CDR3 contains 16 residues. Per germline, CDR1 SGHTS and CDR2 YDEGEE. The CDR3 loop is CASSLEGARINEKLFF. In DNA, the CDR3 is TGTGCCAGCAGCTTGGAAGGGGCAAGGATTAATGAAAAACTGTTTTTT.

This clone has just one count. This rearrangement joins TRBV30 to TRBJ2-7; D unresolved. The CDR3 runs to 12 residues. Germline lookup yields CDR1 GTSNPN and CDR2 SVGIG (reference sequence). The germline V and J ends were trimmed by 0 bases and 3 bases, with 6 bases remaining between them. CDR3 amino acids: CAWSVGGYEQYF. The CDR3, as DNA: TGTGCCTGGAGTGTAGGCGGCTACGAGCAGTACTTC.

This sequence joins TRBV30 and TRBJ1-5; D possibly corresponds to TRBD1 (5 bases). Deletions cut 3 bases from V and 2 bases from J, with 17 bases between. From germline, CDR1 is GTSNPN and CDR2 SVGIG (reference sequence). The length of the CDR3 is 16 residues. Here the CDR3 reads CAWSAGGGKGNQPQHF. The CDR3 DNA reads TGTGCCTGGAGCGCCGGGGGGGGTAAGGGCAATCAGCCCCAGCATTTT.

This rearrangement joins TRBV7-9 to TRBJ1-6; no definite D call. Trimming stripped 1 base from V and 10 bases from J, with 14 bases between. The CDR3 spans 15 residues. Germline V CDR1 and CDR2: SEHNR, FQNEAQ (reference sequence). The DNA of the CDR3 is TGTGCCAGCAGCTTAGAGGGTGGTAGTGGGTCACCCCTCCACTTT. Encoded protein: CASSLEGGSGSPLHF. Variable domain in full (rest from reference TRBV7-9 and TRBJ1-6): DTGVSQNPRHKITKRGQNVTFRCDPISEHNRLYWYRQTLGQGPEFLTYFQNEAQLEKSRLLSDRFSAERPKGSFSTLEIQRTEQGDSAMYLCASSLEGGSGSPLHFGNGTRLTVT.

The chain couples TRBV10-3 to TRBJ2-7, with D perhaps being TRBD1 or TRBD2 (5 bases each). With 4 bases removed from V and 2 bases from J, the gap between germline ends came to 9 bases. The CDR3 has 13 residues. The germline CDR1 and CDR2 sequences are ENHRY and SYGVKD. CDR3 in amino acids: CAISGQGPYEQYF. The CDR3 nucleotides are TGTGCCATCAGTGGTCAGGGACCCTACGAGCAGTACTTC.

V is TRBV6-1 and J is TRBJ1-3, with TRBD1 identical over 9 bases. Germline CDR1 is MNHNS and CDR2 is SASEGT. The J segment lost 6 bases and the V segment lost 6 bases, leaving 9 bases of the junction unmatched. This CDR3 has 15 residues. CDR3 bases: TGTGCCAGCAGGGCCGGACAGGGGTCAGAAAACACCATATATTTT. Translation gives CASRAGQGSENTIYF.

This chain joins TRBV5-4 and TRBJ2-7, with TRBD2 matching 13 bases. This CDR3 is built from 15 residues. Per the germline V gene, CDR1 is SGHNT and CDR2 is YYREEE (reference sequence). J gave up 1 base and V 3 bases, and 1 base lay outside the gene matches. The chain's CDR3 is CASSWGLAGSYEQYF. The CDR3 nucleotides are TGTGCCAGCAGCTGGGGACTAGCGGGATCCTACGAGCAGTACTTC.

The V and J genes are TRBV2 and TRBJ1-5; D remains unclear. The germline V gene encodes CDR1 SNHLY and CDR2 FYNNEI. V lost 3 bases and J lost 7, with 4 bases in between. This CDR3 spans 11 amino acids. In DNA form, the CDR3 reads TGTGCCAGCAGTGATGAACAGCCCCAGCATTTT. Translated: CASSDEQPQHF.

The rearrangement links TRBV5-5 to TRBJ2-7, with D possibly matching TRBD1 (5 bases). The CDR3 loop spans 16 amino acids. Trimming removed 4 bases at V and 2 bases at J, with 19 bases between. In germline, CDR1 is SGHKS, CDR2 YYEKEE (reference sequence). DNA for the CDR3: TGTGCCAGCAGCCTGGGGCCAGCCATCTCCACCTACGAGCAGTACTTC. Translating gives CASSLGPAISTYEQYF.

The V gene is TRBV5-6, the J gene TRBJ2-7, with 9 bases aligning to TRBD1. This CDR3 contains 14 residues. Germline V gene data show CDR1 as SGHDT and CDR2 as YYEEEE. V dropped 4 bases and J dropped 6; count of bases not matched to a gene: 8. The chain's CDR3 is CASSSLGTGREQYF. The CDR3, as DNA: TGTGCCAGCAGCAGTCTTGGGACAGGGCGCGAGCAGTACTTC.

DNA of the CDR3: TGTGCCAGCAGTGAAGAGACAGGCGGTTACTCACCCCTCCACTTT. Translating it yields CASSEETGGYSPLHF. The chain has TRBV2 and TRBJ1-6; D perhaps matches TRBD1 (6 bases). V gave up 1 base and J gave up 10 bases, with 14 bases separating them. This CDR3 has 15 residues. Germline V gives CDR1 SNHLY, CDR2 FYNNEI. The full variable domain, with the rest looked up from reference TRBV2 and TRBJ1-6, is EPEVTQTPSHQVTQMGQEVILRCVPISNHLYFYWYRQILGQKVEFLVSFYNNEISEKSEIFDDQFSVERPDGSNFTLKIRSTKLEDSAMYFCASSEETGGYSPLHFGNGTRLTVT.

The chain employs TRBV21-1 and TRBJ2-1; the table names TRBD2, a call not compared with the DNA. TRBV21-1 corresponds to a pseudogene. This CDR3 has 15 amino acids. Here the CDR3 reads CASRGLGGRSNEQFF. The CDR3, as DNA: TGTGCCAGCAGGGGTCTCGGCGGGAGGTCGAATGAGCAGTTCTTC.

This clone has more than one count but fewer than ten. The V call is TRBV7-8, the J call TRBJ2-5; the match to TRBD2 covers 9 bases. The CDR3 has 15 amino acids. Germline CDR1 SGHVS, CDR2 FQNEAQ. Unmatched junction bases numbered 2, after V lost 1 base and J lost 2 bases. The CDR3 reads CASSLVAGVQETQYF. CDR3 coding DNA: TGTGCCAGCAGCTTAGTAGCGGGAGTACAAGAGACCCAGTACTTC.

V usage is TRBV6-5 and J usage is TRBJ2-5, with a tentative D call TRBD2 (7 bases). Per germline, CDR1 MNHEY and CDR2 SVGAGI. Trimming left V 2 bases short and J 3 bases short, with 13 bases between. CDR3 length: 15 amino acids. The CDR3 sequence is CASSYGGEGEETQYF. CDR3 nucleotide sequence: TGTGCCAGCAGTTACGGCGGGGAGGGGGAAGAGACCCAGTACTTC.